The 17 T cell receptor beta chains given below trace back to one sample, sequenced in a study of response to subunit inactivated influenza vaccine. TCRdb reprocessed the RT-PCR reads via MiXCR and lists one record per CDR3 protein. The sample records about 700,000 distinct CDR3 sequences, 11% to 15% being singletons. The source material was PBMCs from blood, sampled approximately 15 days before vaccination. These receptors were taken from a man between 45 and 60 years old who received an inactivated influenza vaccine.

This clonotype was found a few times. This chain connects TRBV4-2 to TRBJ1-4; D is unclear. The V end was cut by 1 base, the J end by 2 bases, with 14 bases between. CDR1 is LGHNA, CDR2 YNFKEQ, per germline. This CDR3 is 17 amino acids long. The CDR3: CASSQGASGITNEKLFF. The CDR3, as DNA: TGTGCCAGCAGCCAAGGGGCGTCGGGGATCACTAATGAAAAACTGTTTTTT.

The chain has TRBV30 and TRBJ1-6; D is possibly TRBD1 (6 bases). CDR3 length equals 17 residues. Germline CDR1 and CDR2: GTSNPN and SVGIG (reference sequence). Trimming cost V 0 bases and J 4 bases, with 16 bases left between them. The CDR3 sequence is CAWSVPRGRGYNSPLHF. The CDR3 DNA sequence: TGTGCCTGGAGTGTACCCAGGGGTCGAGGTTATAATTCACCCCTCCACTTT.

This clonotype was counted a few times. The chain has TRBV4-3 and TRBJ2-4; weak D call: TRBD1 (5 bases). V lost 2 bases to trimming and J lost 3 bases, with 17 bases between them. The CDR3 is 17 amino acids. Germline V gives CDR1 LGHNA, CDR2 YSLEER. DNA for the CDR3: TGCGCCAGCAGCCAAAATCCGGCGGAAAGGGGCAAAAACATTCAGTACTTC. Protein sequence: CASSQNPAERGKNIQYF.

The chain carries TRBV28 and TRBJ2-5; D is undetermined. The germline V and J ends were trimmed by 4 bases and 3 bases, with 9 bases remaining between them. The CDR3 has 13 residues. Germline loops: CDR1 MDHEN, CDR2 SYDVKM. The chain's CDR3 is CASSSGSKETQYF. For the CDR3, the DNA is TGTGCCAGCAGTTCGGGCAGTAAAGAGACCCAGTACTTC.

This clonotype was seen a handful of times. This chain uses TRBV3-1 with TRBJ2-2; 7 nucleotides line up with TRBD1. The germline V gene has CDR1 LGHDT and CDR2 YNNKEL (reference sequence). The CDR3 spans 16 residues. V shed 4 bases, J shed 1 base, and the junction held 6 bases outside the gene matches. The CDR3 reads CASSLRGKGNTGELFF. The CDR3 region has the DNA TGTGCCAGCAGCCTCAGGGGGAAGGGGAACACCGGGGAGCTGTTTTTT.

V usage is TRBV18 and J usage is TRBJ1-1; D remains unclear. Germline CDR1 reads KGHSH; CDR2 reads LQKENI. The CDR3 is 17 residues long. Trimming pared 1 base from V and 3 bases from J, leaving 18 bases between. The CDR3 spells CASSPRVNGMQDTEAFF. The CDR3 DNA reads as TGTGCCAGCTCACCACGGGTAAATGGAATGCAGGACACTGAAGCTTTCTTT.

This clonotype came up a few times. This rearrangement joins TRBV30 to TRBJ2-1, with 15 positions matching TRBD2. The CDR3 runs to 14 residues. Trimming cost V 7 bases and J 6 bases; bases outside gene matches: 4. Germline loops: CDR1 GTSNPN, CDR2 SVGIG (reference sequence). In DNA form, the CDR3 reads TGTGCCTCACGGACTAGCGGGAGGGTCAATGAGCAGTTCTTC. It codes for CASRTSGRVNEQFF.

DNA of the CDR3: TGCAGTGCTAGAGGTCCGGGACAGGGAAGGGGTAATAGCAATCAGCCCCAGCATTTT. Translated: CSARGPGQGRGNSNQPQHF. The chain joins TRBV20-1 to TRBJ1-5; 9 nucleotides agree with TRBD1. The CDR3 covers 19 residues. The junction had 13 bases not matched to a gene; V was cut back by 1 base and J by 0 bases. CDR1 is DFQATT, CDR2 SNEGSKA, per germline (reference sequence).

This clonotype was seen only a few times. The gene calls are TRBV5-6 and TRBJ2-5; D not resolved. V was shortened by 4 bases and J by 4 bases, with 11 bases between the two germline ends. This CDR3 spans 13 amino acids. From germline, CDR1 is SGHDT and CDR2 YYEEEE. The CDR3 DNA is TGTGCCAGCAGCCCGACTTTGGGAGAGACCCAGTACTTC. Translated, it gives CASSPTLGETQYF.

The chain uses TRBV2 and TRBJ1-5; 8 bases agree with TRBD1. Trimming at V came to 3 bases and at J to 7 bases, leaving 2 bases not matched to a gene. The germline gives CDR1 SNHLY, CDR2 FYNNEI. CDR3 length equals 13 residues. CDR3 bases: TGTGCCAGCAGTGAGACAGGGGACCAGCCCCAGCATTTT. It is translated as CASSETGDQPQHF.

Written as DNA, the CDR3 is TGCAGTGCTAACAGGGCTGAGACCCAGTACTTC. It is translated as CSANRAETQYF. This sequence joins TRBV20-1 and TRBJ2-5; D perhaps matches TRBD1 (6 bases). The CDR3 runs 11 residues. Germline-derived CDR1 and CDR2 are DFQATT and SNEGSKA (reference sequence). Deletions cut 4 bases from V and 5 bases from J, with 8 bases between.

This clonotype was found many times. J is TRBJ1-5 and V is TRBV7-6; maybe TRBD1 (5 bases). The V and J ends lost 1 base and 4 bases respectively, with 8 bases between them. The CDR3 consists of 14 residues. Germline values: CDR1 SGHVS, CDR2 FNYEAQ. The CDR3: CASSLGAGNQPQHF. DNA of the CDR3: TGTGCCAGCAGCTTAGGCGCAGGGAATCAGCCCCAGCATTTT. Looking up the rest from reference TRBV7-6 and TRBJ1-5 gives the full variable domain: GAGVSQSPRYKVTKRGQDVALRCDPISGHVSLYWYRQALGQGPEFLTYFNYEAQQDKSGLPNDRFSAERPEGSISTLTIQRTEQRDSAMYRCASSLGAGNQPQHFGDGTRLSIL.

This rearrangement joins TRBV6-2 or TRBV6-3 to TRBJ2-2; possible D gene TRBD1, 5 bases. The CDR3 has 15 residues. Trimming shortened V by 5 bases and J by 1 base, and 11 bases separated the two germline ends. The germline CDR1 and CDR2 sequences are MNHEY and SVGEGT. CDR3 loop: CASSRDRMNTGELFF. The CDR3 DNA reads TGTGCCAGCAGTCGCGACAGAATGAACACCGGGGAGCTGTTTTTT.

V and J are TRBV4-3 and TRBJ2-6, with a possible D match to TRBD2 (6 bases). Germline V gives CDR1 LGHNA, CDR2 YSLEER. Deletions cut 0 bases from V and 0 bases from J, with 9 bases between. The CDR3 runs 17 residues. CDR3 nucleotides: TGCGCCAGCAGCCAAGATATGGGGGGCTCTGGGGCCAACGTCCTGACTTTC. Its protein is CASSQDMGGSGANVLTF.

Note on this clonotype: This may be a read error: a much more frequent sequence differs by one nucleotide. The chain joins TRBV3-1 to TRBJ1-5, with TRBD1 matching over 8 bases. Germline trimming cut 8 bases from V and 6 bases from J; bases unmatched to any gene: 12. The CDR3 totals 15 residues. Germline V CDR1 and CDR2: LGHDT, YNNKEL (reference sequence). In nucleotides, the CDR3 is TGTGCCAGCTGCGTCGGACAGGGAGGGGGTCAGCCCCAGCATTTT. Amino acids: CASCVGQGGGQPQHF.

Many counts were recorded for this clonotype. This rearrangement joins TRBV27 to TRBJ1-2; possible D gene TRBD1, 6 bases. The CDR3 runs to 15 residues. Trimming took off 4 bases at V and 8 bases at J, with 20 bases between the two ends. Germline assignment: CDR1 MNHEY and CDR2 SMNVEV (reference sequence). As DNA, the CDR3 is TGTGCCAGCAGTTCCCCGACAGGTGGCTCCCAGGGCTACACCTTC. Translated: CASSSPTGGSQGYTF.

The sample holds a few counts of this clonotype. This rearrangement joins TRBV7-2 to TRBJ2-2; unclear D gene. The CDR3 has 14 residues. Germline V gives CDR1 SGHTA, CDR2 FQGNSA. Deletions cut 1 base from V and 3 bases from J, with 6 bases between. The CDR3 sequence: CASSLGTHTGELFF. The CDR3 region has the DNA TGTGCCAGCAGCTTAGGGACCCACACCGGGGAGCTGTTTTTT.